Following are 26 T cell receptor beta chains from one sample sequenced in a study of blood T cell repertoires in COVID-19. Assay: immunoSEQ multiplex PCR; the TCRdb copy retains only in-frame clones and omits some. The sample shows about 280,000 clones, roughly 89% of them seen only once. The sample taken for sequencing was peripheral blood. The source of these receptors is a man aged 35 to 55 with acute or convalescent COVID-19.

The chain is built from TRBV2 and TRBJ1-2; possibly TRBD1 for D (6 bases). CDR3 length equals 13 residues. Germline CDR1 and CDR2: SNHLY and FYNNEI. The ends were cut back, 8 bases at V and 7 bases at J, with 17 bases in the middle. CDR3: CASGGLAGAGYTF. CDR3 bases: TGTGCCAGCGGCGGACTCGCGGGGGCTGGCTACACCTTC.

This clone was observed a single time. J is TRBJ1-1 and V is TRBV2, with TRBD1 as a possible D gene (6 bases). Germline-derived CDR1 and CDR2 are SNHLY and FYNNEI. The CDR3 extends over 13 amino acids. Trimming removed 6 bases from V and 4 bases from J, with 12 bases in between. CDR3 bases: TGTGCCAGCAGGACAGGCGGGGGCACTGAAGCTTTCTTT. It yields the protein CASRTGGGTEAFF.

The chain recombines TRBV5-1 with TRBJ1-1; perhaps TRBD1 as D (5 bases). The germline V gene encodes CDR1 SGHRS and CDR2 YFSETQ. This CDR3 contains 13 residues. V was trimmed by 3 bases and J by 8 bases, leaving 14 bases between them. CDR3 sequence (DNA): TGCGCCAGCAGCTGGGGAGGAGACAGAGAAGCTTTCTTT. Its translation is CASSWGGDREAFF.

The V call is TRBV24-1, the J call TRBJ2-3, with a tentative D call TRBD2 (5 bases). CDR1 KGHDR and CDR2 SFDVKD come from the germline V gene. V lost 6 bases, J lost 5 bases, and 11 bases lay in between. The CDR3 has 13 amino acids. CDR3 region: CATSRSGGDTQYF. The CDR3 DNA reads as TGTGCCACCAGTCGCTCCGGAGGAGATACGCAGTATTTT.

The rearrangement uses TRBV20-1 and TRBJ2-1; the D gene is possibly TRBD1 (5 bases). This CDR3 spans 11 amino acids. CDR1 is DFQATT, CDR2 SNEGSKA, per germline (reference sequence). Trimming took off 3 bases at V and 10 bases at J, with 10 bases between the two ends. The CDR3 region is CSARKTEEQFF. CDR3 DNA sequence: TGCAGTGCTAGGAAGACAGAAGAGCAGTTCTTC.

The chain joins TRBV12-3 or TRBV12-4 to TRBJ2-7; TRBD2 matches 11 bases. The CDR3 totals 13 residues. V was pared by 5 bases and J by 7 bases, with 4 bases of the junction left unmatched. Written as DNA, the CDR3 is TGTGCCAGCAGTCAGACTAGCGGGGTTGAGCAGTACTTC. It specifies CASSQTSGVEQYF.

The DNA for the CDR3 is TGTGCCTCCGAGAGAACGGGGTGGACCGGGGAGCTGTTTTTT. This encodes CASERTGWTGELFF. The V and J genes are TRBV24-1 and TRBJ2-2; TRBD2 might be the D (5 bases). Germline V gene sequence: CDR1 KGHDR, CDR2 SFDVKD. V lost 12 bases, J lost 5 bases, and 18 bases lay in between. CDR3 length: 14 amino acids.

This clone was recorded only once. The V and J genes are TRBV3-1 (or the pseudogene TRBV3-2) and TRBJ2-3; tentatively, D is TRBD2 (7 bases). Germline CDR1 reads LGHDT; CDR2 reads YNNKEL (reference sequence). Trimming removed 4 bases at V and 5 bases at J, with 19 bases between. This CDR3 spans 16 amino acids. The CDR3 spells CASSLLGGPGVDTQYF. DNA for the CDR3: TGTGCCAGCAGCCTTTTGGGGGGGCCGGGGGTAGATACGCAGTATTTT.

J is TRBJ2-1 and V is TRBV7-6; 9 bases are shared with TRBD2. V trimming: 1 base; J trimming: 8 bases; junction bases outside the gene matches: 6. The CDR3 runs to 15 residues. Germline-derived CDR1 and CDR2 are SGHVS and FNYEAQ. CDR3 region: CASSLDSGGGDEQFF. In DNA form, the CDR3 reads TGTGCCAGCAGCTTAGATAGCGGGGGTGGGGATGAGCAGTTCTTC.

V gene TRBV5-1 combines with J gene TRBJ1-1; D unresolved. Germline V gene lookup returns CDR1 SGHRS and CDR2 YFSETQ. CDR3 length: 15 amino acids. V shed 0 bases and J shed 6 bases, with 15 bases lying between them. CDR3 sequence reads: CASSLVSGNYAEAFF. The CDR3 nucleotides read TGCGCCAGCAGCTTGGTTTCGGGGAATTACGCTGAAGCTTTCTTT.

The chain couples TRBV3-1 (or the pseudogene TRBV3-2) to TRBJ2-1, with 11 bases matching TRBD2. Germline V gene data show CDR1 as LGHDT and CDR2 as YNNKEL (reference sequence). The CDR3 covers 14 residues. The V segment lost 8 bases and the J segment 5 bases; nucleotides outside the gene matches: 5. The CDR3, as DNA: TGTGCCAGCGCTACTAGCGGGGGTGACAATGAGCAGTTCTTC. Its protein is CASATSGGDNEQFF.

This sequence joins TRBV3-1 (or the pseudogene TRBV3-2) and TRBJ1-6; TRBD1 is a possible D gene (6 bases). This CDR3 region has 15 residues. Germline V gives CDR1 LGHDT, CDR2 YNNKEL (reference sequence). V was cut by 4 bases and J by 10 bases, with 17 bases left in between. The CDR3 spells CASSPLGAGESPLHF. CDR3 in DNA: TGTGCCAGCAGCCCCCTCGGGGCAGGGGAATCACCCCTCCACTTT.

In nucleotides, the CDR3 is TGTGCCAGCAGCCAAGCCTCATCCCTGCGGGGTAACTATGGCTACACCTTC. Translated: CASSQASSLRGNYGYTF. J is TRBJ1-2 and V is TRBV4-2; D remains ambiguous. This CDR3 has 17 residues. Germline V CDR1 and CDR2: LGHNA, YNFKEQ. V was trimmed by 1 base and J by 1 base, leaving 16 bases between them.

This clone has just one count. V usage is TRBV6-5 and J usage is TRBJ1-1; D gene uncertain. Germline V gene sequence: CDR1 MNHEY, CDR2 SVGAGI. V was pared by 4 bases and J by 4 bases, with 13 bases between. The CDR3 has 14 amino acids. The CDR3, as DNA: TGTGCCAGCAGTTTAGTTGAGGGTGGCACTGAAGCTTTCTTT. Amino acid sequence: CASSLVEGGTEAFF.

J is TRBJ1-1 and V is TRBV2; D unclear. The V gene's germline CDR1 is SNHLY and CDR2 FYNNEI. Deletions cut 7 bases from V and 5 bases from J, with 14 bases between. The CDR3 runs 13 residues. The CDR3 DNA reads TGTGCCAGCATAACTCGGGGAGTAACTGAAGCTTTCTTT. The encoded protein is CASITRGVTEAFF.

This chain links TRBV2 with TRBJ1-6; perhaps TRBD1 as D (6 bases). The V and J ends lost 6 bases and 7 bases respectively, with 13 bases between them. The germline V gene has CDR1 SNHLY and CDR2 FYNNEI. The CDR3 contains 14 residues. CDR3 nucleotides: TGTGCCAGCAGGGGGGGGGCGCTAAATTCACCCCTCCACTTT. This gives the protein CASRGGALNSPLHF.

This clone was found once. The chain combines TRBV2 with TRBJ1-2; D remains unclear. Germline V gene data show CDR1 as SNHLY and CDR2 as FYNNEI. Trimming cost V 1 base and J 3 bases, with 6 bases left between them. The CDR3 has 13 amino acids. The CDR3 sequence is CASSEGRDYGYTF. The CDR3 DNA follows: TGTGCCAGCAGTGAAGGTCGGGACTATGGCTACACCTTC.

The chain is built from TRBV4-2 and TRBJ2-1, with TRBD2 identical over 12 bases. Germline V lookup: CDR1 LGHNA, CDR2 YNFKEQ. J gave up 5 bases and V 0 bases, and 8 bases lay outside the gene matches. There are 18 residues in the CDR3. DNA of the CDR3: TGTGCCAGCAGCCAAGATTGGTTGGCTAGCGGGGGGGACAATGAGCAGTTCTTC. Its protein product is CASSQDWLASGGDNEQFF.

The rearrangement joins TRBV5-6 to TRBJ2-7; 8 bases line up with TRBD1. Unmatched junction bases numbered 7, after V lost 2 bases and J lost 6 bases. CDR1 SGHDT and CDR2 YYEEEE come from the germline V gene. The CDR3 sequence is 14 residues long. As DNA, the CDR3 is TGTGCCAGCAGCTTCGGACAGGGCTTCTCCGAGCAGTACTTC. It specifies CASSFGQGFSEQYF. Variable domain in full (rest from reference TRBV5-6 and TRBJ2-7): DAGVTQSPTHLIKTRGQQVTLRCSPKSGHDTVSWYQQALGQGPQFIFQYYEEEERQRGNFPDRFSGHQFPNYSSELNVNALLLGDSALYLCASSFGQGFSEQYFGPGTRLTVT.

The chain has TRBV6-5 and TRBJ1-5, with a weak D call TRBD1 (6 bases). Per germline, CDR1 MNHEY and CDR2 SVGAGI. This CDR3 contains 16 residues. The V gene lost 2 bases and the J gene lost 9 bases, with 20 bases spanning the gap. This CDR3 is CASSYVSQGLLGPQHF. In DNA, the CDR3 is TGTGCCAGCAGTTACGTTAGTCAGGGGCTTCTTGGGCCCCAGCATTTT.

The CDR3 region has the DNA TGCAGTGCACGGCGGCAGTCTGAAGCTTTCTTT. Translation gives CSARRQSEAFF. This chain connects TRBV20-1 to TRBJ1-1; D remains unclear. CDR1 is DFQATT, CDR2 SNEGSKA, per germline (reference sequence). V lost 6 bases and J 6 bases, leaving 11 bases between the germline ends. This CDR3 is built from 11 residues.

This chain links TRBV14 with TRBJ2-1, with D perhaps matching TRBD1 (6 bases). The CDR3 is 13 residues long. V lost 5 bases to trimming and J lost 4 bases, with 9 bases between them. Per germline, CDR1 SGHDN and CDR2 FVKESK. The CDR3 reads CASSGQLYNEQFF. CDR3 in DNA: TGTGCCAGCAGCGGACAGCTTTACAATGAGCAGTTCTTC.

The V and J genes are TRBV19 and TRBJ2-2; D is perhaps TRBD2 (6 bases). CDR3 size: 16 residues. V was trimmed by 7 bases and J by 3 bases, leaving 18 bases between them. Looked up from germline, CDR1 is LNHDA and CDR2 is SQIVND (reference sequence). DNA of the CDR3: TGTGCCAGTACCCCGGGATGGGGGGTGGACACCGGGGAGCTGTTTTTT. This encodes CASTPGWGVDTGELFF. Combining the CDR3 with reference TRBV19 and TRBJ2-2 gives the whole variable domain DGGITQSPKYLFRKEGQNVTLSCEQNLNHDAMYWYRQDPGQGLRLIYYSQIVNDFQKGDIAEGYSVSREKKESFPLTVTSAQKNPTAFYLCASTPGWGVDTGELFFGEGSRLTVL.

The J gene is TRBJ2-7, the V gene TRBV5-1; TRBD1 agrees at 11 bases. The CDR3 spans 14 residues. J was trimmed by 6 bases and V by 0 bases; bases with no gene match: 2. Per germline, CDR1 SGHRS and CDR2 YFSETQ. CDR3 residues: CASSLGTGGGEQYF. CDR3 nucleotides: TGCGCCAGCAGCTTGGGGACAGGGGGCGGCGAGCAGTACTTC. Supplemented by reference TRBV5-1 and TRBJ2-7, the full variable domain reads KAGVTQTPRYLIKTRGQQVTLSCSPISGHRSVSWYQQTPGQGLQFLFEYFSETQRNKGNFPGRFSGRQFSNSRSEMNVSTLELGDSALYLCASSLGTGGGEQYFGPGTRLTVT.

V usage is TRBV6-5 and J usage is TRBJ2-1; TRBD1 matches at 10 bases. V shed 2 bases and J 6 bases; nucleotides not matched to a gene: 4. In germline, CDR1 is MNHEY, CDR2 SVGAGI. This CDR3 is built from 15 residues. The chain's CDR3 is CASSYRGTGVNEQFF. In DNA form, the CDR3 reads TGTGCCAGCAGTTACAGGGGGACAGGGGTCAATGAGCAGTTCTTC.

The J gene is TRBJ1-2, the V gene TRBV5-4; maybe TRBD1 (5 bases). Germline CDR1 and CDR2: SGHNT and YYREEE (reference sequence). CDR3 size: 15 residues. V dropped 2 bases and J dropped 3 bases, with 14 bases sitting between them. DNA for the CDR3: TGTGCCAGCAGCTTAGCCCAGGGAGGGGACTATGGCTACACCTTC. Its protein product is CASSLAQGGDYGYTF.